These 8 T cell receptor beta chains were all obtained from the same sample, sequenced in a study of T cells in tuberculosis. Indicated time point: new active TB diagnosis, blood taken before or within 7 days of starting treatment. Sequenced by immunoSEQ multiplex PCR; TCRdb stores in-frame clones only, minus some. The sample records approximately 40,000 clones, approximately 93% being singletons. The specimen was PBMCs, collected at tuberculosis diagnosis. The receptors come from an adult with tuberculosis.

The rearrangement joins TRBV6-1 to TRBJ1-5, with a weak D call TRBD1 (6 bases). Trimming took off 7 bases at V and 9 bases at J, with 13 bases between the two ends. Looked up from germline, CDR1 is MNHNS and CDR2 is SASEGT. The CDR3 extends over 12 amino acids. The CDR3 DNA reads as TGTGCCAGCATTGCAGGGGCCGGGCCCCAGCATTTT. Protein: CASIAGAGPQHF.

The chain joins TRBV9 to TRBJ2-1; no firm D call. Trimming removed 4 bases from V and 2 bases from J, with 13 bases in between. Germline V CDR1 and CDR2: SGDLS, YYNGEE. This CDR3 has 15 amino acids. CDR3 sequence (DNA): TGTGCCAGCAGCCTACAGTTATTCACCTACAATGAGCAGTTCTTC. Translated, it gives CASSLQLFTYNEQFF.

CDR3 in DNA: TGTGCCAGCAGCACCCATAGTGGTGGAGGCTCGGTTGGCTACACCTTC. Its translation is CASSTHSGGGSVGYTF. This chain links TRBV9 with TRBJ1-2; D unresolved. CDR1 and CDR2 (germline): SGDLS, YYNGEE. This CDR3 contains 16 residues. Trimming took off 4 bases at V and 7 bases at J, with 23 bases between the two ends.

This clone is a singleton in its sample. The genes are TRBV2 and TRBJ2-2, with TRBD1 identical over 10 bases. This CDR3 is built from 16 residues. V gave up 4 bases and J gave up 6 bases; unmatched junction bases: 8. Per germline, CDR1 SNHLY and CDR2 FYNNEI. This CDR3 is CASSGRDRGMAGELFF. CDR3 bases: TGTGCCAGCAGTGGCCGGGACAGGGGTATGGCCGGGGAGCTGTTTTTT.

V usage is TRBV7-6 and J usage is TRBJ2-3; 11 nucleotides align to TRBD2. This CDR3 is 18 amino acids long. J was trimmed by 3 bases and V by 1 base; bases with no gene match: 9. Germline V CDR1 and CDR2: SGHVS, FNYEAQ. This CDR3 is CASSLVSRTSGGTDTQYF. The CDR3 DNA sequence: TGTGCCAGCAGCTTAGTGTCTAGAACTAGCGGGGGTACAGATACGCAGTATTTT.

The chain joins TRBV6-1 to TRBJ1-3, with D tentatively TRBD1 (6 bases). Germline V CDR1 and CDR2: MNHNS, SASEGT. V dropped 7 bases and J dropped 5 bases, with 15 bases sitting between them. This CDR3 spans 14 amino acids. CDR3 in amino acids: CASTRRDNRNTIYF. CDR3 nucleotide sequence: TGTGCCAGCACCCGTCGGGACAACCGAAACACCATATATTTT.

The rearrangement joins TRBV2 to TRBJ1-5, with 10 bases that match TRBD1. The CDR3 consists of 14 residues. Losses at the gene ends were 7 bases for V and 4 bases for J; bases not matched to a gene: 4. Per germline, CDR1 SNHLY and CDR2 FYNNEI. The CDR3 nucleotides read TGTGCCAGCACCGGACAGGGGGGGAATCAGCCCCAGCATTTT. This sequence encodes CASTGQGGNQPQHF.

The chain links TRBV28 to TRBJ1-2; D unclear. Germline CDR1 MDHEN, CDR2 SYDVKM. Trimming removed 6 bases from V and 6 bases from J, with 23 bases in between. The length of the CDR3 is 16 residues. This chain's CDR3 is CASSAPNGVITDGYTF. The DNA of the CDR3 is TGTGCCAGCAGCGCCCCTAATGGTGTTATTACGGATGGCTACACCTTC.